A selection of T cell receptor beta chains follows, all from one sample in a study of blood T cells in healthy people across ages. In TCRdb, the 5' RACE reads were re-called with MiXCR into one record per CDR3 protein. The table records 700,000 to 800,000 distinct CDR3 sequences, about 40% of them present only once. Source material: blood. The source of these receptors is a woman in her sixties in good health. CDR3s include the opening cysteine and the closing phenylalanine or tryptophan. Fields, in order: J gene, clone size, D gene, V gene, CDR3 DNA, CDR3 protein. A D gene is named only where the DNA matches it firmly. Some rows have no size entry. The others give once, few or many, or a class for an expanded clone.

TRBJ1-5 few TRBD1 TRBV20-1 TGCAGTGCTAGTAAGGGACAGGGGGTTCAGCCCCAGCATTTT CSASKGQGVQPQHF
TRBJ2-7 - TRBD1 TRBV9 TGTGCCAGCAGCGTCCGGGACAGAACCTACGAGCAGTACTTC CASSVRDRTYEQYF
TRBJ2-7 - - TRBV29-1 TGCAGCGCCGGAAAACAGGGTTCCTGCTACACCCAAGAGACTCAGTACTTC CSAGKQGSCYTQETQYF
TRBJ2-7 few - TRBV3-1 TGTGCCAGCAGCCAAGATTCCGCATCCGGCGGGCAGTACTTC CASSQDSASGGQYF
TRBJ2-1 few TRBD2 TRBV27 TGTGCCAGCAGTGCCCGGACTAGCGGGATGAATGAGCAGTTCTTC CASSARTSGMNEQFF
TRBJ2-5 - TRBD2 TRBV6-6 TGTGCCAGCAGTTACTCGATAGGACTAGGGAAACAAGAGACCCAGTACTTC CASSYSIGLGKQETQYF
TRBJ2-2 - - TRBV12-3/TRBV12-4 TGTGCCAGCAGTCGTCCCCTGAACACCGGGGAGCTGTTTTTT CASSRPLNTGELFF
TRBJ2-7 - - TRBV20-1 TGCAGTGCTAGAGCCCGTTTAGGTGTGGGAGGAGGCGATGAGCAGTACTTC CSARARLGVGGGDEQYF
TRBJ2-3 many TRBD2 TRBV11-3 TGTGCCAGCAGCTTAGGTGCGGGAGGGCCAGATACGCAGTATTTT CASSLGAGGPDTQYF
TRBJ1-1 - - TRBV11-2 TGTGCCAGCAGCTTAGATCCCCCACAGCGTCAACGCCCATGGTACACTGAAGCTTTCTTT CASSLDPPQRQRPWYTEAFF
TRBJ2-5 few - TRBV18 TGTGCCAGCTCACCAAGCAGTCTTCAAGAGACCCAGTACTTC CASSPSSLQETQYF
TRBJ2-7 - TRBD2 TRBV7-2 TGTGCCAGCAGCTTAGTAGCGGGGGGGCAAAATGAGCAGTACTTC CASSLVAGGQNEQYF
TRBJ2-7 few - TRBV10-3 TGTGCCATCACCGAAGACACCGAACCACAAACGCGCACCTACGAGCAGTACTTC CAITEDTEPQTRTYEQYF
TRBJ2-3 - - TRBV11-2 TGTGCCAGCAGCTTAGTGAGGGCCGCAGATACGCAGTATTTT CASSLVRAADTQYF
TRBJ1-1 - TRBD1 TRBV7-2 TGTGCCAGCAGCTTGACAGGGCATGGGAACACTGAAGCTTTCTTT CASSLTGHGNTEAFF
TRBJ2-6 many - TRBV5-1 TGCGCCAGCAGCTGGGACTCTGGGGCCAACGTCCTGACTTTC CASSWDSGANVLTF
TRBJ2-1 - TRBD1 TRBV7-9 TGTGCCAGCAGCTTACCCGGGACAGCCTACAATGAGCAGTTCTTC CASSLPGTAYNEQFF
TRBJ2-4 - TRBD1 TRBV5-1 TGCGCCAGCAGCTCTGACAGGGGGTTTAGAGAGCAGTACTTC CASSSDRGFREQYF
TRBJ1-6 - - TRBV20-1 TGCAGTGCTAGAGATCCCACTGCAAATTCACCCCTCCACTTT CSARDPTANSPLHF
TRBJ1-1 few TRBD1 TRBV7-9 TGTGCCAGCAGCTACTCAGGGGGAGGGGACACTGAAGCTTTCTTT CASSYSGGGDTEAFF
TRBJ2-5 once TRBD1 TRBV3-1 TGTGCCAGCAGCCAAGAAGGGACAGGGACGGAGACCCAGTACTTC CASSQEGTGTETQYF
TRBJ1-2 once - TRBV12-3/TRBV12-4 TGTGCCAGCACTATAGGCACCGGCTATGGCTACACCTTC CASTIGTGYGYTF
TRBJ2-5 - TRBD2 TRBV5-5 TGTGCCAGCAGCGGCAGCGGGGGGTTGGGGGAGACCCAGTACTTC CASSGSGGLGETQYF
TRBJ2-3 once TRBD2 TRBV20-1 TGCAGTGCTAGAGTCCTAGCTAGCGGAGGCACAGATACGCAGTATTTT CSARVLASGGTDTQYF
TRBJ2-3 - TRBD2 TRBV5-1 TGCGCCAGCAGCCCCGGGGGGGGGCTTAGCACAGATACGCAGTATTTT CASSPGGGLSTDTQYF
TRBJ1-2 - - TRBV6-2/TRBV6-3 TGTGCCAGCAAGGCGAGACGGGACGGATATGGCTACACCTTC CASKARRDGYGYTF
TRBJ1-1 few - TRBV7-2 TGTGCCAGCAGCTTAGGGGGGCCGCTTCTAAACACTGAAGCTTTCTTT CASSLGGPLLNTEAFF
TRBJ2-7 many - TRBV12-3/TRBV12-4 TGTGCCAGCAGTTTTAGCTCGGGGTACGAGCAGTACTTC CASSFSSGYEQYF
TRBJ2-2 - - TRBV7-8 TGTGCCAGCAGCTTACCTTCCGGACGTAAAGGCACCGGGGAGCTGTTTTTT CASSLPSGRKGTGELFF
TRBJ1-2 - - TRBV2 TGTGCCAGCAGTGAGCAGGGAGTATATGGCTACACCTTC CASSEQGVYGYTF
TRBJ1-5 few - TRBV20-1 TGCAGTGCTCTCAGCCCGAAAGGCCCCCCCCAGCATTTT CSALSPKGPPQHF
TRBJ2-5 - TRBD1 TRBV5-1 TGCGCCAGCAGCTTGGCCCCCCCAGGGGGTACAGAGACCCAGTACTTC CASSLAPPGGTETQYF
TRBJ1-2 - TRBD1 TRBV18 TGTGCCAGCTCACTTGGGACAGCTGTTAACTATGGCTACACCTTC CASSLGTAVNYGYTF
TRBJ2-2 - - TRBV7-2 TGTGCCAGCAGCCCCGGAGGGGGCCCGAACACCGGGGAGCTGTTTTTT CASSPGGGPNTGELFF
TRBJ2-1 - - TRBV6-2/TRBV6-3 TGTGCCAGCAGTTATTGGGGCCGGGGTCCCAATGAGCAGTTCTTC CASSYWGRGPNEQFF
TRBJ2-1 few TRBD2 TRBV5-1 TGCGCCAGCAGCTCCCAGCGGGAGAACAATGAGCAGTTCTTC CASSSQRENNEQFF
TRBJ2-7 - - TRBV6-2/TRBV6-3 TGTGCCAGCAGTAAGACTAATGGCGAGCAGTACTTC CASSKTNGEQYF
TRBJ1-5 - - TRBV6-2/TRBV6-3 TGTGCCAGTAAACAGGGATGGCGATTACAGCCCCAGCATTTT CASKQGWRLQPQHF